What follows describes a single T cell receptor beta chain. A much larger clonotype is one base distant, so this may be a read error. This record belongs to a study of kidney transplant recipient with SARS-CoV-2 infection. Germline-derived CDR1 and CDR2 are SGHRS and YFSETQ. CDR3 length: 14 amino acids. TCRdb recomputed calls from the reads with MiXCR, one row per CDR3 protein. Among 200,000 to 300,000 distinct CDR3 sequences listed, 25% to 30% were seen once. The specimen comprised a blood sample, sampled at baseline and around day 110 from a kidney transplant recipient. The receptor's source is a male patient aged 25-45 years who had COVID-19 and was a kidney transplant recipient. The T cells may come from the graft donor. The chain employs TRBV5-1 and TRBJ1-1, with D possibly being TRBD1 (6 bases). For the CDR3, the DNA is TGCGCCAGCAGCCCGGACAGAATGAACGCTGAAGCTTTCTTT. This codes for CASSPDRMNAEAFF. The full variable domain, completed using reference TRBV5-1 and TRBJ1-1, is KAGVTQTPRYLIKTRGQQVTLSCSPISGHRSVSWYQQTPGQGLQFLFEYFSETQRNKGNFPGRFSGRQFSNSRSEMNVSTLELGDSALYLCASSPDRMNAEAFFGQGTRLTVV.